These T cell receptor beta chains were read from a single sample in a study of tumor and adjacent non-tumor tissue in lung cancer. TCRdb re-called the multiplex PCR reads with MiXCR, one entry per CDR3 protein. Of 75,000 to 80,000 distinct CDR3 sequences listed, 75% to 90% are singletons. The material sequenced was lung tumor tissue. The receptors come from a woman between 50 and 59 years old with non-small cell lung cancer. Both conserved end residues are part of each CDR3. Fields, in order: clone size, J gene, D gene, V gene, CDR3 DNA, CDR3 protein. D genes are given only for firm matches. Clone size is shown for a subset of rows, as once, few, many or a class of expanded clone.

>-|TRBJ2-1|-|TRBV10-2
TGCGCCAGCAGCAGATCGGGAGACGGGGAGCAGTTCTTC
CASSRSGDGEQFF
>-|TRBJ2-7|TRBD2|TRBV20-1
TGCAGTGCTAGATATCAGGCTAGCGGTCGGCAGTACTTC
CSARYQASGRQYF
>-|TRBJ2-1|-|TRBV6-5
TGTGCCAGCAGCGTGAGGGCAGGCGGGCTTAGTGAGCAGCTCTTC
CASSVRAGGLSEQLF
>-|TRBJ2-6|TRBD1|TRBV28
TGTGCCAGCAGGACAACAGGGGCTGGGACCAACGTCATGACTTTC
CASRTTGAGTNVMTF
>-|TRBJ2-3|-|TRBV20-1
TGCATTGCTACCAGACTAGGAGACACAGATAGGCAGTATTTT
CIATRLGDTDRQYF
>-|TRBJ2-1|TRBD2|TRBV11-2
TGTGCCAGCAGCTCTAAAGCGGGAGGAGAGAATGAGCAGTTCTTC
CASSSKAGGENEQFF
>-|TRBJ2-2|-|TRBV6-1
TGTGCCAGCATGCTGTTTTCAACAGTGAATACCGGGGAGCTGTTTTTT
CASMLFSTVNTGELFF
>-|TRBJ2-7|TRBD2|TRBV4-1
TGCGCCAGCAACCAAAGACTAGCGGAGTCCTACGAGCAGTGCTTC
CASNQRLAESYEQCF
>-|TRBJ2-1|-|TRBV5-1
TGCGCCAGCAGCTTGGCTAGTCAAGTTCCTAGCAATGAGCAGTTCTTC
CASSLASQVPSNEQFF
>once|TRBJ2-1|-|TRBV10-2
TGCGTCAGCAGTGAGTCAGGAGGCAATGTGCAGTTCTTC
CVSSESGGNVQFF
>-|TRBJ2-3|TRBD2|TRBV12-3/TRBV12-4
TGTGCCAGCAGTATCCCCACCCTTAGCGGGAGGCTGGGAGATACACAGTATTTT
CASSIPTLSGRLGDTQYF
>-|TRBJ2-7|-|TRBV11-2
TGTCCCAGCAGCCAGTCGTCAGTCTCCTACGAGCAGCACTTC
CPSSQSSVSYEQHF
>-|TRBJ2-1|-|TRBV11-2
TGTGCCAGCAGCCGGGGACTCGCTATGTGCAATGAGCAGTTCTTC
CASSRGLAMCNEQFF
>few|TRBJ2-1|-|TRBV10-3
TGTGCCTCCAGGGAGGCCCACAATGAGCAGTTCTTC
CASREAHNEQFF